The 3 T cell receptor beta chains below come from one sample, sequenced in a study of blood T cell repertoires in COVID-19. Data came from immunoSEQ multiplex PCR; TCRdb stores just in-frame clones and leaves some out. Here the sample spans around 300,000 clones, about 85% being singletons. Sequenced sample: peripheral blood. The receptors originated from a human donor in a cohort sampled during active COVID-19.

V and J are TRBV5-6 and TRBJ2-7; weak D call: TRBD1 (6 bases). CDR1 is SGHDT and CDR2 is YYEEEE in the germline V gene. Trimming cost V 1 base and J 2 bases, with 16 bases left between them. This CDR3 region has 16 residues. In DNA, the CDR3 is TGTGCCAGCAGCTTGTATGGGGGCCGACCTCCCTACGAGCAGTACTTC. Translating it yields CASSLYGGRPPYEQYF.

The chain combines TRBV7-2 with TRBJ2-3, with D possibly being TRBD2 (6 bases). The V gene's germline CDR1 is SGHTA and CDR2 FQGNSA. The CDR3 runs 16 residues. Trimming shortened V by 1 base and J by 2 bases, and 13 bases separated the two germline ends. The CDR3: CASSLGAGPPTDTQYF. DNA for the CDR3: TGTGCCAGCAGCTTAGGGGCGGGGCCACCCACAGATACGCAGTATTTT.

V and J are TRBV6-2 or TRBV6-3 and TRBJ2-1; 8 bases map to TRBD2. Trimming cost V 4 bases and J 15 bases; bases outside gene matches: 8. This CDR3 has 12 residues. Per the germline V gene, CDR1 is MNHEY and CDR2 is SVGEGT. CDR3 amino acids: CASSSSGGRGFF. In nucleotides, the CDR3 is TGTGCCAGCAGTTCCTCGGGAGGGAGGGGGTTCTTC.